The TCR beta chain under discussion was sequenced for a study of blood T cells in healthy people across ages. The second PCR ran 7 to 11 cycles with a sample-barcoded 5' primer and J-beta primers. The yield of each sample was at least 2.5 million CDR3-containing paired-end reads. From the 5' RACE reads, TCRdb called clonotypes with MiXCR, one entry per CDR3 protein. This table holds 1.5 million to 2 million distinct CDR3 sequences, 49% found once. Germline CDR1 and CDR2: SGHRS and YFSETQ. The V and J ends lost 1 base and 5 bases respectively, with 9 bases between them. The CDR3 spans 13 residues. This clonotype was counted a few times. Its antigen is unidentified. Regarding the study as a whole: Estimates of diversity drawn from one million T cells were considered underestimates. Older age went with lower TCR beta diversity per million T cells, in a roughly linear way. TCR beta diversity tracked closely with naive T cell percentage.

The source of this sequence is a woman between 35 and 50 years old in good health. What was sequenced was blood. The chain combines TRBV5-1 with TRBJ1-1; D may be TRBD1 (5 bases). The CDR3 protein is CASSLLGETEAFF. The DNA for the CDR3 is TGCGCCAGCAGCTTGCTAGGGGAAACTGAAGCTTTCTTT.